This T cell receptor (beta chain) was sequenced during a study of CD8+CD57+ T cells in acquired aplastic anemia. Researchers used genomic DNA as the template to profile TCR beta VDJ and CDR3. In TCRdb, the reads were re-called with MiXCR into one record per CDR3 protein. This sample has fewer than 85,000 distinct CDR3 sequences, with around 70% found just once. Regarding this clonotype: The antigen is not known.

The CDR3 is made up of 15 amino acids. Per germline, CDR1 WSHSY and CDR2 SAAADI. V was trimmed by 3 bases and J by 4 bases, leaving 13 bases between them. An expansion of CD8+CD57+ cells by flow cytometry had been shown in patients chosen for sequencing. Study findings and constraints: A set of 25 to 35 CD8+ CDR3 sequences was shared between patients and controls, and these sequences appeared highly expressed in patients.

The sequenced sample was sorted CD4+, CD8+, or CD8+CD57+ T cells (not recorded which) from PBMCs. This rearrangement joins TRBV10-2 to TRBJ2-1; a weak D match, TRBD2 (5 bases). This receptor was identified in a human donor with aplastic anemia. CDR3 DNA: TGCGCCAGCAGTGAAGGACTCGGGGTTTACAATGAGCAGTTCTTC. This translates into CASSEGLGVYNEQFF.